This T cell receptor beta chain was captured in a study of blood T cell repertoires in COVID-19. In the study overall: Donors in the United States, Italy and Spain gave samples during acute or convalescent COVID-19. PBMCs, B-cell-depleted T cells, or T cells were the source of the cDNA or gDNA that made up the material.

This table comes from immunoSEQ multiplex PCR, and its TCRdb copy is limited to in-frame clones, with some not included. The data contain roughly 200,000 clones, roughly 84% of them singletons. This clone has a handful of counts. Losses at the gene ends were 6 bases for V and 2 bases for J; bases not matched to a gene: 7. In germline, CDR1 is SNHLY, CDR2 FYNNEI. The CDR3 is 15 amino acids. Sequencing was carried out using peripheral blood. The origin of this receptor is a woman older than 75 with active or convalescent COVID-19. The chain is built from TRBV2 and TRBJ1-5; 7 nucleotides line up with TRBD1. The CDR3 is CASRATGSGNQPQHF. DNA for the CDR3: TGTGCCAGCAGAGCGACAGGGTCGGGCAATCAGCCCCAGCATTTT.